This TCR beta chain came from a study of blood T cell repertoires in COVID-19. Study in general: PBMCs, B-cell-depleted T cells, or T cells provided the cDNA or gDNA that made up the material.

Study processing details: The authors estimated nucleated cell counts from reference gene primer amplification. Sequencing used immunoSEQ multiplex PCR; TCRdb keeps in-frame clones, though not all of them. That table is the source of V, J and clone size, and D and trimming were worked out from the DNA. The repertoire holds around 420,000 clones, with roughly 87% as singletons. Germline CDR1 is SNHLY and CDR2 is FYNNEI. V was pared by 7 bases and J by 2 bases, with 12 bases between. The length of the CDR3 is 13 residues. Sequencing was performed on PBMCs or T cells enriched from blood (not recorded which). V and J are TRBV2 and TRBJ2-7; possible D gene TRBD1, 6 bases. The receptor's source is a woman between 40 and 50 years old with acute COVID-19. The CDR3 DNA reads as TGTGCCAGCACTAGGGACATCGCCTACGAGCAGTACTTC. Protein: CASTRDIAYEQYF.